These 4 T cell receptor beta chains were sequenced from one sample in a study of vaccination effects on CD4 cells after COVID-19. Their antigen targets remain unknown. TCRdb's table, derived via immunoSEQ multiplex PCR, lists solely in-frame clones and lacks some. The table includes fewer than 25,000 clones, approximately 79% detected once. Before sequencing, viral peptide pools were used by the ViraFEST assay to expand antigen-specific CD4+ T cells. After roughly 9 days in culture, the CD4+ T cells were isolated. This individual tested PCR-positive for SARS-CoV-2 infection between March and December 2020. The starting material was CD4+ T cells from PBMCs cultured with SARS-CoV-2 spike peptides, obtained before COVID-19 vaccination. The receptors derive from a human donor who had a prior SARS-CoV-2 infection.

The chain joins TRBV9 to TRBJ2-3; TRBD2 matches at 9 bases. Germline values: CDR1 SGDLS, CDR2 YYNGEE. The CDR3 runs 17 residues. V lost 2 bases to trimming and J lost 3 bases; unmatched junction nucleotides: 10. The chain's CDR3 is CASSVRSPSGTTDTQYF. The CDR3 region has the DNA TGTGCCAGCAGCGTTAGGTCTCCTAGCGGGACGACAGATACGCAGTATTTT.

The gene calls are TRBV27 and TRBJ2-3; D is perhaps TRBD1 (5 bases). V lost 1 base and J lost 4, with 12 bases in between. The CDR3 is 15 residues long. Germline-derived CDR1 and CDR2 are MNHEY and SMNVEV (reference sequence). CDR3 amino acids: CASSLLGAGADTQYF. In DNA form, the CDR3 reads TGTGCCAGCAGTTTATTAGGGGCTGGCGCAGATACGCAGTATTTT.

The rearrangement links TRBV12-3 or TRBV12-4 to TRBJ2-1; the match to TRBD1 covers 8 bases. This CDR3 has 12 residues. Trimming at V came to 3 bases and at J to 14 bases, leaving 6 bases not matched to a gene. The CDR3 loop is CASSFYGTGEFF. DNA for the CDR3: TGTGCCAGCAGTTTTTACGGGACAGGCGAGTTCTTC.

This chain uses TRBV3-1 (or the pseudogene TRBV3-2) with TRBJ2-3; TRBD2 is a possible D gene (5 bases). This CDR3 spans 14 amino acids. V was clipped by 1 base and J by 0 bases, with 5 bases between them. Per the germline V gene, CDR1 is LGHDT and CDR2 is YNNKEL (reference sequence). The CDR3 here is CASSQGTSTDTQYF. The CDR3 nucleotides are TGTGCCAGCAGCCAAGGGACTAGCACAGATACGCAGTATTTT.